Listed below are T cell receptor beta chains from one sample, sequenced in a study of blood T cell repertoires in COVID-19. Measured with immunoSEQ multiplex PCR; TCRdb has only the in-frame clones, and not every one. The sample includes roughly 140,000 clones, 65% to 80% of them seen just once. Source material: peripheral blood. Receptors were obtained from a man in his 60s with acute or convalescent COVID-19. The CDR3 runs from the conserved cysteine through the conserved F or W. A D gene is named only where the DNA matches it firmly. The listing skips clone size in some rows; elsewhere it reads once, few, many or a size class.

j_call d_call clone_size v_call cdr3_length cdr3_nt cdr3_aa
TRBJ2-1 - - TRBV25-1 16 TGTGCCAGCAGTGGTCTAGCTCGCGGGGCCTACAATGAGCAGTTCTTC CASSGLARGAYNEQFF
TRBJ2-7 - - TRBV5-1 15 TGCGCCAGCAGCTTGGGGCCCGGGGAGGTCTACGAGCAGTACTTC CASSLGPGEVYEQYF
TRBJ1-3 - - TRBV6-1 12 TGTGCCAGCAGTGAGGGGGGGTTTGTGAAGTGTTTT CASSEGGFVKCF
TRBJ2-3 - - TRBV7-6 16 TGTGCCAGCAGCCCCCTCCAAGGGGGAAGCGGAGATACGCAGTATTTT CASSPLQGGSGDTQYF
TRBJ2-1 - - TRBV3-1/TRBV3-2 15 TGTGCCAGCAGCGGACGAGCGGAGGTCTACAATGAGCAGTTCTTC CASSGRAEVYNEQFF
TRBJ2-7 - few TRBV5-1 12 TGCGCCAGCAGGGACAGTACTAACGAGCAGTACTTC CASRDSTNEQYF
TRBJ1-1 TRBD1 - TRBV12-3/TRBV12-4 13 TGTGCCAGCAGTTCGGGAGGGGGCCCTAGAGCTTTCTTT CASSSGGGPRAFF
TRBJ2-2 - - TRBV20-1 11 TGCAGTGCTCCATCCACCGGGGAGCTGTTTTTT CSAPSTGELFF
TRBJ1-1 - once TRBV15 15 TGTGCCACCAGCAGAGATAGTTACGTGAACACTGAAGCTTTCTTT CATSRDSYVNTEAFF
TRBJ2-7 - - TRBV29-1 13 TGCAGCGTTGAAGTTGGGGGGAAGTACGAGCAGTACTTC CSVEVGGKYEQYF
TRBJ2-1 TRBD2 many TRBV19 17 TGTGCCAGTAGTATAGATCTGCCTAGCGGCATTTACAATGAGCAGTTCTTC CASSIDLPSGIYNEQFF
TRBJ2-6 - - TRBV9 19 TGTGCCAGCAGCGAAACAATTAGCGGTCCGGGCTCTGGGGCCAACGTCCTGACTTTC CASSETISGPGSGANVLTF
TRBJ1-2 TRBD1 - TRBV11-2 16 TGTGCCAGCAGCTTAGCCGGGGACAGGGGGCGTCGAGGCTACACCTTC CASSLAGDRGRRGYTF
TRBJ1-3 - - TRBV6-5 15 TGTGCCAGCAGTTCAGGGAGGTTCTCTGGAAACACCATATATTTT CASSSGRFSGNTIYF
TRBJ2-4 TRBD1 - TRBV30 13 TGTGCCTGGAGTGTTACGGACAGGCAGCCGCAGTACTTC CAWSVTDRQPQYF